A single TCR beta chain is shown here with its context. Individuals drawn from around 24 US areas were roughly 18 to 95 years old. Participants reported their clinical history, and cohort assignment relied on those reports. The source of the sample is a study of blood T cell repertoires in COVID-19. Study in general: Whether acute or convalescent, the COVID-19 samples came from the United States, Italy and Spain.

V trimming: 4 bases; J trimming: 7 bases; junction bases outside the gene matches: 7. The CDR3 has 14 amino acids. CDR1 and CDR2 from the germline V gene are MDHEN and SYDVKM. Original processing notes: Reference gene primer amplification in the assay estimated nucleated cell counts. Generated by immunoSEQ multiplex PCR, the TCRdb table keeps only in-frame clones and is missing some. The V and J calls and clone size are taken from that table; D and trimming were inferred from the DNA. The sample has approximately 280,000 clones; roughly 86% are singletons. This sequence joins TRBV28 and TRBJ1-2, with 9 bases matching TRBD1. Specimen: PBMCs or T cells enriched from blood (not recorded which). This sequence originates from a woman between 55 and 75 years old who had recovered from COVID-19. CDR3 sequence reads: CASSSPTGGVGYTF. In DNA form, the CDR3 reads TGTGCCAGCAGTTCACCGACAGGGGGGGTTGGCTACACCTTC.